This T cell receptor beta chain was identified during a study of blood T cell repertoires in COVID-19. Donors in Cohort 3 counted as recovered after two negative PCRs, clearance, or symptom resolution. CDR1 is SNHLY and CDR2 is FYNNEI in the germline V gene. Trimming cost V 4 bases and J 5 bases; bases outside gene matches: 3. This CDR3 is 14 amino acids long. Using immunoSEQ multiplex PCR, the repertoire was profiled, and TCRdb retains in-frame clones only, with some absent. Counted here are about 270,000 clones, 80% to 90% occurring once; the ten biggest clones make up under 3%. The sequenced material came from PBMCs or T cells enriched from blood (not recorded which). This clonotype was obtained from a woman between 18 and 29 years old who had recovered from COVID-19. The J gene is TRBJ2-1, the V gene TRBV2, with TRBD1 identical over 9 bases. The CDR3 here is CASSAWTGDNEQFF. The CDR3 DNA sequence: TGTGCCAGCAGTGCTTGGACAGGGGACAATGAGCAGTTCTTC. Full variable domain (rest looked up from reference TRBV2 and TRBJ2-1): EPEVTQTPSHQVTQMGQEVILRCVPISNHLYFYWYRQILGQKVEFLVSFYNNEISEKSEIFDDQFSVERPDGSNFTLKIRSTKLEDSAMYFCASSAWTGDNEQFFGPGTRLTVL.